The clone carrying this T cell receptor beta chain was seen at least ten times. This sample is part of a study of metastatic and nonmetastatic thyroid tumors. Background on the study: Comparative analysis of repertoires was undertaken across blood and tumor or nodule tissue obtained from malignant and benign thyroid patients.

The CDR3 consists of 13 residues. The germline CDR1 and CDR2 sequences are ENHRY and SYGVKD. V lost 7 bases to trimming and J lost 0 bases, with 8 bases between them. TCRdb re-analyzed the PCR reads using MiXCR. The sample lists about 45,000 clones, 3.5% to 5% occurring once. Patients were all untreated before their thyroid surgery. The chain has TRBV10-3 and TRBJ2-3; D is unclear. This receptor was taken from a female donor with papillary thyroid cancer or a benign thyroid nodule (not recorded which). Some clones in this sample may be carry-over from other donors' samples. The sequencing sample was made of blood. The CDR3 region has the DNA TGTGCCATCAAGGCCACAAGCACAGATACGCAGTATTTT. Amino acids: CAIKATSTDTQYF.